This TCR beta chain comes out of a study of blood T cell repertoires in COVID-19. V trimming: 0 bases; J trimming: 6 bases; junction bases outside the gene matches: 8. The CDR3 extends over 17 amino acids. CDR1 is SGDLS and CDR2 is YYNGEE in the germline V gene. This clone has more than one count but fewer than ten. Other DNA sequences in the same sample also yield this CDR3. Some clones are missing from TCRdb's copy, which holds only in-frame ones; the method was immunoSEQ multiplex PCR. The table includes approximately 100,000 clones, about 84% detected once. Sequenced input: peripheral blood. This TCR was recovered from an elderly woman with acute or convalescent COVID-19. This chain joins TRBV9 and TRBJ2-4; TRBD2 agrees at 11 bases. CDR3 sequence (DNA): TGTGCCAGCAGCGTAGGGGTAGCGGGGGGGCCCCGAAACATTCAGTACTTC. It encodes CASSVGVAGGPRNIQYF.